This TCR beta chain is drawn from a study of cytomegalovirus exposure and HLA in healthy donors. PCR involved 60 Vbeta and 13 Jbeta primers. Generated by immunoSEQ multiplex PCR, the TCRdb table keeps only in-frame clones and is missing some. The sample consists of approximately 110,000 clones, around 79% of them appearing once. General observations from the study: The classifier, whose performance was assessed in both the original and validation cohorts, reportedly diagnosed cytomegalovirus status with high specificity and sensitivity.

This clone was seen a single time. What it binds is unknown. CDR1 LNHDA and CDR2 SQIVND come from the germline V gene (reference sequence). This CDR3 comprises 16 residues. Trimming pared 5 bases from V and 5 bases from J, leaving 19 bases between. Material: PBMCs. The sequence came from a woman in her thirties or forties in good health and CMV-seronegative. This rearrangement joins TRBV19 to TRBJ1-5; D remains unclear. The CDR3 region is CASSAGWVIGDQPQHF. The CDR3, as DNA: TGTGCCAGTAGTGCGGGTTGGGTAATTGGGGATCAGCCCCAGCATTTT.